Listed below are T cell receptor beta chains from one sample, sequenced in a study of blood T cell repertoires in COVID-19. Sequencing was performed with immunoSEQ multiplex PCR; in TCRdb, only in-frame clones are kept and a portion is missing. This table holds around 300,000 clones, 88% found once. Sample: peripheral blood. The source is a woman aged 25 to 45 with COVID-19, enrolled during active disease. Each CDR3 is given with its conserved first and last residue. The order of the fields is D gene, clone size, J gene, CDR3 length, V gene, CDR3 DNA, CDR3 protein. The D gene is left open where the match is weak. Some rows mark clone size as missing; the rest say once, few, many or name a class of expanded clone.

NA,few,TRBJ2-1,13,TRBV19,TGTGCCAGTAGCCCCCAATCCTACAATGAGCAGTTCTTC,CASSPQSYNEQFF
NA,NA,TRBJ1-5,12,TRBV4-1,TGCGCCTATGGAGACAGCAATCAGCCCCAGCATTTT,CAYGDSNQPQHF
NA,once,TRBJ1-6,13,TRBV12-3/TRBV12-4,TGTGCCAGCACCAGATCCTATAATTCACCCCTCCACTTT,CASTRSYNSPLHF
NA,NA,TRBJ2-7,14,TRBV6-5,TGTGCCAGCAGCGTTCCCGGGGTTAACTACGAGCAGTACTTC,CASSVPGVNYEQYF
NA,NA,TRBJ1-5,14,TRBV25-1,TGTGCCAGCAGACCGGGACACAGCAATCAGCCCCAGCATTTT,CASRPGHSNQPQHF
NA,NA,TRBJ1-1,15,TRBV6-5,TGTGCCAGCAGGAAGAGGGGCAGGGAGGACACTGAAGCTTTCTTT,CASRKRGREDTEAFF
NA,NA,TRBJ1-1,15,TRBV9,TGTGCCAGCAGCTCAGGGGCAGGGGTCAACACTGAAGCTTTCTTT,CASSSGAGVNTEAFF
NA,NA,TRBJ1-5,14,TRBV28,TGTGCCAGCAGTTTCCCTTATAGCAATCAGCCCCAGCATTTT,CASSFPYSNQPQHF
NA,once,TRBJ1-1,13,TRBV24-1,TGTGCCACCAGCGTAGGGGTTGGCACTGAAGCTTTCTTT,CATSVGVGTEAFF
TRBD2,NA,TRBJ2-1,17,TRBV9,TGTGCCAGCAGCGTGGGGAGCGGGGGGAGCTCCTACAATGAGCAGTTCTTC,CASSVGSGGSSYNEQFF
NA,NA,TRBJ1-6,14,TRBV13,TGTGCCAGCAGCTTCCGAGGGTTGAATTCACCCCTCCACTTT,CASSFRGLNSPLHF
TRBD1,NA,TRBJ2-1,14,TRBV27,TGTGCCAGCAGTTTGGACAGGGGGCTAGATGAGCAGTTCTTC,CASSLDRGLDEQFF
NA,once,TRBJ2-3,16,TRBV4-2,TGTGCCAGCAGCCAAGTCGGGACTCGGAACACAGATACGCAGTATTTT,CASSQVGTRNTDTQYF
NA,NA,TRBJ1-3,17,TRBV2,TGTGCCAGCAGTGAAACTCCCCCTCGCGCCTCTGGAAACACCATATATTTT,CASSETPPRASGNTIYF
NA,NA,TRBJ2-3,13,TRBV2,TGTGCCAGCATGGCAGAGGCCACAGATACGCAGTATTTT,CASMAEATDTQYF
TRBD2,NA,TRBJ2-3,18,TRBV5-6,TGTGCCAGCAGCGGGGATCTTTTGGGGCGGGGGGTCACGGATACGCAGTATTTT,CASSGDLLGRGVTDTQYF
NA,NA,TRBJ1-1,13,TRBV7-9,TGTGCCAGCAGCTTAGCACACAACACTGAAGCTTTCTTT,CASSLAHNTEAFF
TRBD1,NA,TRBJ1-2,12,TRBV5-1,TGCGCCAGCAGCCCGGACAGGAACGGCTACACCTTC,CASSPDRNGYTF
NA,NA,TRBJ2-7,13,TRBV4-2,TGTGCCAGCAGCCAAGATAATGGTAGGACACAGTACTTC,CASSQDNGRTQYF
TRBD1,few,TRBJ2-7,14,TRBV7-2,TGTGCCAGCAGCTCAACAGGGGGAAGCTACGAGCAGTACTTC,CASSSTGGSYEQYF
NA,NA,TRBJ2-5,14,TRBV7-2,TGTGCCAGCACGGCCTGGCGGGTTCAAGAGACCCAGTACTTC,CASTAWRVQETQYF
NA,NA,TRBJ1-5,15,TRBV2,TGTGCCAGCAGTGAAAAGGGGAGGAAGAGTCAGCCCCAGCATTTT,CASSEKGRKSQPQHF
NA,NA,TRBJ1-5,13,TRBV6-5,TGTGCCAGCGGTACTGCTAGCAATCAGCCCCAGCATTTT,CASGTASNQPQHF
TRBD2,NA,TRBJ2-1,17,TRBV4-2,TGTGCCAGCAGCCACGAATCCACTAGCGGGAATAACAATGAGCAGTTCTTC,CASSHESTSGNNNEQFF
NA,NA,TRBJ1-4,15,TRBV18,TGTGCCAGCTCACCAGGGGGCGAGACTAATGAAAAACTGTTTTTT,CASSPGGETNEKLFF
NA,NA,TRBJ1-4,15,TRBV28,TGTGCCAGCAGTCTCCGGGGGTCAACTAATGAAAAACTGTTTTTT,CASSLRGSTNEKLFF
NA,once,TRBJ1-3,14,TRBV4-2,TGTGCCAGCAGCCAATCCGTCTCTGGAAACACCATATATTTT,CASSQSVSGNTIYF
TRBD1,once,TRBJ2-2,15,TRBV2,TGTGCCAGCAGTGCCGACAGGGCATCCGGCGGGGAGCTGTTTTTT,CASSADRASGGELFF
TRBD1,NA,TRBJ1-1,15,TRBV7-9,TGTGCCAGCAGCTCCTTGACAGGGGGCGAATCCGGGGCTTTCTTT,CASSSLTGGESGAFF
TRBD2,NA,TRBJ2-3,20,TRBV2,TGTGCCAGCAGTGAGATACGGCCGGGACTAGCGGGGGGCTTTTCCGATACGCAGTATTTT,CASSEIRPGLAGGFSDTQYF
NA,NA,TRBJ2-3,14,TRBV7-2,TGTGCCAGCAGCATCACTAGGGCCACAGATACGCAGTATTTT,CASSITRATDTQYF
NA,NA,TRBJ1-5,13,TRBV24-1,TGTGCCACCAGTCAGGGGAGCAATCAGCCCCAGCATTTT,CATSQGSNQPQHF
NA,few,TRBJ1-6,15,TRBV6-5,TGTGCCAGCAGTTACTCAAACAGGGATAATTCACCCCTCCACTTT,CASSYSNRDNSPLHF
NA,NA,TRBJ2-2,13,TRBV12-3/TRBV12-4,TGTGCCAGCAGAGACAGCTACACCGGGGAGCTGTTTTTT,CASRDSYTGELFF
TRBD1,NA,TRBJ1-5,17,TRBV28,TGTGCCAGCAGTTCCAACGCACAGGGGTGGAGCAATCAGCCCCAGCATTTT,CASSSNAQGWSNQPQHF
NA,NA,TRBJ1-6,12,TRBV11-2,TGTGCCAGCAGCCGGGACACTTTTCTCCTCCACTTT,CASSRDTFLLHF
NA,NA,TRBJ2-3,15,TRBV9,TGTGCCAGCAGCGTAGCGGGGGGCAGAGGTGATACGCAGTATTTT,CASSVAGGRGDTQYF